This T cell receptor (beta chain) was identified in a study of T-cell memory formation after mild COVID-19. This clonotype has a handful of counts. The V and J ends lost 1 base and 3 bases, in that order; junction bases with no gene match: 5. The CDR3 length is 15 residues. CDR1 is SGHDN, CDR2 FVKESK, per germline. TCRdb fed the 5' RACE reads into MiXCR, producing one record per CDR3 protein. The sample lists 550,000 to 650,000 distinct CDR3 sequences; roughly 17% were seen once. V gene TRBV14 combines with J gene TRBJ2-7; 8 bases line up with TRBD1. The sequenced material came from PBMCs or a T cell subset sorted from them (not recorded which). This TCR was recovered from an adult woman who had mild COVID-19 (a few samples of this study predate the infection). Cell type and time point are not known. The CDR3 DNA sequence: TGTGCCAGCAGCCAAGGACAGGGGAGATTCTACGAGCAGTACTTC. It yields the protein CASSQGQGRFYEQYF. The entire variable domain, with the rest obtained from reference TRBV14 and TRBJ2-7, is as follows: EAGVTQFPSHSVIEKGQTVTLRCDPISGHDNLYWYRRVMGKEIKFLLHFVKESKQDESGMPNNRFLAERTGGTYSTLKVQPAELEDSGVYFCASSQGQGRFYEQYFGPGTRLTVT.